The source of this T cell receptor (beta chain) is a study of breast tumors, draining lymph nodes, adjacent tissues. Each CDR3 protein is one row after TCRdb ran MiXCR on the multiplex PCR reads. The sample holds about 140,000 distinct CDR3 sequences, 32% seen once. This clonotype came up many times. The antigen remains unidentified. Whole-study findings and limits: Compared with lymph nodes, tumors were less diverse; compared with nontumor tissue, more. Luminal-like breast cancer showed significantly higher tumor–nontumor repertoire similarity than basal-like. Tumor T cell lymph node origin was a supported hypothesis, not proven. Most tumor T cells seemingly derive from lymph node, then expand in tumor.

The V end was cut by 1 base, the J end by 2 bases, with 15 bases between. This CDR3 has 16 residues. Looked up from germline, CDR1 is SGHAT and CDR2 is FQNNGV. Samples came from axillary lymph nodes draining the breast cancer. This TCR was sampled from a female donor with breast cancer. Some clones in this sample may be carry-over from other donors' samples. Material for sequencing was axillary lymph node tissue. The genes are TRBV11-2 and TRBJ2-7; D is undetermined. The CDR3 nucleotides read TGTGCCAGCAGCTTAGTTGGGAATAGCCCAACCTACGAGCAGTACTTC. Protein: CASSLVGNSPTYEQYF.